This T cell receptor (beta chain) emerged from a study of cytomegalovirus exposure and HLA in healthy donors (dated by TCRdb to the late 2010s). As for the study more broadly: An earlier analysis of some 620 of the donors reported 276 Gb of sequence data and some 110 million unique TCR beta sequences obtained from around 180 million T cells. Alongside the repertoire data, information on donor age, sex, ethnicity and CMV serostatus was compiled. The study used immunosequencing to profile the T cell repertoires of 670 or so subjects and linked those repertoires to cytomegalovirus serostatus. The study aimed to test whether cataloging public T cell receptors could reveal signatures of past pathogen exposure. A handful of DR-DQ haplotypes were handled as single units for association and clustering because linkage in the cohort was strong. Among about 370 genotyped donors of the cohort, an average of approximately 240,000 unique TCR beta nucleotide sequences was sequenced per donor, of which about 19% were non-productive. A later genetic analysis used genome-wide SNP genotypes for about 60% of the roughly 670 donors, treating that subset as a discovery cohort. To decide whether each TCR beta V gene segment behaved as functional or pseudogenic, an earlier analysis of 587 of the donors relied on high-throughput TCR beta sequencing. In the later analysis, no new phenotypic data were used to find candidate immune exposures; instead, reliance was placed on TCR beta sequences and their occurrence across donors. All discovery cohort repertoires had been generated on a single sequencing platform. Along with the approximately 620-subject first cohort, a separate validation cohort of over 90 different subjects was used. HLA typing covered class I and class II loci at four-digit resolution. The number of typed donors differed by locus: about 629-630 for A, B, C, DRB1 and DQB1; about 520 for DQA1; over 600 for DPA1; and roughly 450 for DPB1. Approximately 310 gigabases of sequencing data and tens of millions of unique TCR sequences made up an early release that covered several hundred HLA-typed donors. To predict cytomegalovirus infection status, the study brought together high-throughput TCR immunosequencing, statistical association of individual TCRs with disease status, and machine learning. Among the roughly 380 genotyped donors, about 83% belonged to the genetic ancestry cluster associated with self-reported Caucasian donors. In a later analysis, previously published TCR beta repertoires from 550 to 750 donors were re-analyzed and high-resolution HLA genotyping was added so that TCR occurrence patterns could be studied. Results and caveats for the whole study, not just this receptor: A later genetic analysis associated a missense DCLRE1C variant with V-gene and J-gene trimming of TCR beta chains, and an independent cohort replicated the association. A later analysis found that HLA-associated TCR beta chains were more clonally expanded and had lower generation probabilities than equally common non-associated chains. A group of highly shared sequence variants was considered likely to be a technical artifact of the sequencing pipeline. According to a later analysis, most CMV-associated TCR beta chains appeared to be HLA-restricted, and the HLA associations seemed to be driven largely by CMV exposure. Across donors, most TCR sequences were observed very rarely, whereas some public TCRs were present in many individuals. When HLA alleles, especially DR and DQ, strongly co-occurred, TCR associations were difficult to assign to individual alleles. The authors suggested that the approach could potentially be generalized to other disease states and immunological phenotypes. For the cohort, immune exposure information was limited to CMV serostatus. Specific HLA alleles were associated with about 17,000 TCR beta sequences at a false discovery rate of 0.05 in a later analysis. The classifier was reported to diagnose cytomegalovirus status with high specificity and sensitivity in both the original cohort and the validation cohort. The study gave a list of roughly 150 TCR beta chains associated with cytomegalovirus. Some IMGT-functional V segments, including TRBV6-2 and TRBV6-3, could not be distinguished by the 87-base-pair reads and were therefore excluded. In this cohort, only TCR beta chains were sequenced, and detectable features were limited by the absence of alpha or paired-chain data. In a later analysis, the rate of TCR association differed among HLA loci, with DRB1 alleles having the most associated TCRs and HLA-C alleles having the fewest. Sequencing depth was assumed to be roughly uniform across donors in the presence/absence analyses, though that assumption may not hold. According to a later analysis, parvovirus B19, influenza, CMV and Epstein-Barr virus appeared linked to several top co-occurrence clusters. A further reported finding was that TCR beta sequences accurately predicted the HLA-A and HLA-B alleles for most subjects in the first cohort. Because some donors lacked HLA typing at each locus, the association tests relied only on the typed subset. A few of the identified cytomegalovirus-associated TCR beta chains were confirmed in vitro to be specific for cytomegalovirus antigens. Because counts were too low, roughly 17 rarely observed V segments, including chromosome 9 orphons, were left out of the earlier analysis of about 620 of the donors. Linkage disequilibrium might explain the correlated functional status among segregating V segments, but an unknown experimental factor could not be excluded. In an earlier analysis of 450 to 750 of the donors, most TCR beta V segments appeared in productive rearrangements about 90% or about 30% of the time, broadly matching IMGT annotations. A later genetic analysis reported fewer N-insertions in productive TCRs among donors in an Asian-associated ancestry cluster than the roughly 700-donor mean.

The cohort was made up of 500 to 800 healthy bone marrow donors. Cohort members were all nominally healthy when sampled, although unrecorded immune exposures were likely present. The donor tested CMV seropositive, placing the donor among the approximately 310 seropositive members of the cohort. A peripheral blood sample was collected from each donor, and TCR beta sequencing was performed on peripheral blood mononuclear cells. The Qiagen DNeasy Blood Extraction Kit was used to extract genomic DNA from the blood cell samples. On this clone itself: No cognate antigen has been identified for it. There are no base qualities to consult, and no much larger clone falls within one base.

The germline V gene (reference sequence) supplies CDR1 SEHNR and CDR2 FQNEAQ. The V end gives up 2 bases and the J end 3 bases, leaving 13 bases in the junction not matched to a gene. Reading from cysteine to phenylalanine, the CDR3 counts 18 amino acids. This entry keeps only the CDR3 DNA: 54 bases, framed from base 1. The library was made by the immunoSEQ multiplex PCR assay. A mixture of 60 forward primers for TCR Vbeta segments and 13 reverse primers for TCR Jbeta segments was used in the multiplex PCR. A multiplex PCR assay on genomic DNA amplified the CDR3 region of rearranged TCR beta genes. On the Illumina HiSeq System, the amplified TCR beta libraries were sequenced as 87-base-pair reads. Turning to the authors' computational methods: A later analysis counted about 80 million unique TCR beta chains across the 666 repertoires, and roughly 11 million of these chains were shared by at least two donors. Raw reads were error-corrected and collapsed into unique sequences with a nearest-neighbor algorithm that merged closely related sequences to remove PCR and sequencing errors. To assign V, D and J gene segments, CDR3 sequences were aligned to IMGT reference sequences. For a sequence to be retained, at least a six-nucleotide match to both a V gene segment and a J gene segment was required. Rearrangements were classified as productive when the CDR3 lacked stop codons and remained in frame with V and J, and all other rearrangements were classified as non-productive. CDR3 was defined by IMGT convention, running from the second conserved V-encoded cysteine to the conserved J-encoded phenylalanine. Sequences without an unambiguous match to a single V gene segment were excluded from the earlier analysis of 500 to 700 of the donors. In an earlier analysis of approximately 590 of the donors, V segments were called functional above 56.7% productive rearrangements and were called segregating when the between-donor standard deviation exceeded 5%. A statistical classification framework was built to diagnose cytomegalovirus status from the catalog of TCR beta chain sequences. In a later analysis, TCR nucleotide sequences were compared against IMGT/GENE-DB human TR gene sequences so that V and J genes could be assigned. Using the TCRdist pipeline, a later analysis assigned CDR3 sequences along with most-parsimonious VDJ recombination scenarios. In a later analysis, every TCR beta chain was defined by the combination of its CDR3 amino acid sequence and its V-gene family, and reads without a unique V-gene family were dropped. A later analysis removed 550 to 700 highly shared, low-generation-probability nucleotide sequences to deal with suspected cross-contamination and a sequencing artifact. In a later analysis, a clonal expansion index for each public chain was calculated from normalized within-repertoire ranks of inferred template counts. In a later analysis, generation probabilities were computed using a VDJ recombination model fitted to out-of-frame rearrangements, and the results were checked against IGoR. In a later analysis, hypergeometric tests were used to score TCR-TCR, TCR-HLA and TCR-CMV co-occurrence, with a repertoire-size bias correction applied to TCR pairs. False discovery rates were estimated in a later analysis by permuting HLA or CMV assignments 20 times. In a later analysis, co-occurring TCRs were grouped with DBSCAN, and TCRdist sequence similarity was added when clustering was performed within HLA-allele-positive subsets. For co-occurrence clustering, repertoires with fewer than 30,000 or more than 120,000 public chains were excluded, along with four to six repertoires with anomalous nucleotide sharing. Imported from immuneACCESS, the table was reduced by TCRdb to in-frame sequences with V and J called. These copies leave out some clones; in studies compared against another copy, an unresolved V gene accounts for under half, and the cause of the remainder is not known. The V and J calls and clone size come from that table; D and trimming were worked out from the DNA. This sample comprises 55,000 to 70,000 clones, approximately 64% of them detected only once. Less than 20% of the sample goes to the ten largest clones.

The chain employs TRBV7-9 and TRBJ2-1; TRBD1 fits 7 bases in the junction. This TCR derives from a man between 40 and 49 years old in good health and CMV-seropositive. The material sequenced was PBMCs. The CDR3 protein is CASSLSRGLGGHYNEQFF. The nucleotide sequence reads TGTGCCAGCAGCTTAAGTAGGGGGCTTGGGGGCCACTACAATGAGCAGTTCTTC.